The subject of this entry is one T cell receptor beta chain. This record comes from a study of shared clonotypes between healthy human individuals. Genomic DNA of every subset was divided equally among multiple immunoSEQ plates. Profiled with immunoSEQ multiplex PCR; TCRdb holds only in-frame clones, not every one. The sample lists 2 million to 2.5 million clones; around 95% were seen once. CDR3 length: 14 residues. Germline CDR1 reads SGHAT; CDR2 reads FQNNGV. Between the trimmed V and J ends, which lost 5 bases and 5 bases, there was a span of 15 bases. The source material was naive CD4+ T cells sorted from blood. Subset specified: CD45RA+ positively selected. This chain links TRBV11-2 with TRBJ1-1, with D unclear. This sequence originates from a man between 18 and 29 years old in good health. The CDR3, as DNA: TGTGCCAGCAGCCAAAATCCCTTGGGAACTGAAGCTTTCTTT. Its translation is CASSQNPLGTEAFF.